One and the same sample provided the 15 T cell receptor beta chains below, sequenced in a study of blood T cell repertoires in COVID-19. The table came from immunoSEQ multiplex PCR; TCRdb's copy has only in-frame clones and leaves some out. The sample lists 540,000 or so clones, about 89% occurring once. Sequences were obtained from peripheral blood. The origin of the receptors is a woman aged 45-65 years with COVID-19, enrolled during active disease.

The chain has TRBV4-2 and TRBJ2-7; the D gene is possibly TRBD1 (6 bases). Per germline, CDR1 LGHNA and CDR2 YNFKEQ. This CDR3 spans 16 amino acids. Trimming left V 0 bases short and J 2 bases short, with 14 bases between. The CDR3: CASSQEGTGTTYEQYF. CDR3 sequence (DNA): TGTGCCAGCAGCCAAGAGGGAACCGGGACAACCTACGAGCAGTACTTC.

J is TRBJ2-1 and V is TRBV7-3; 7 positions agree with TRBD2. This CDR3 is 15 amino acids long. The germline V gene encodes CDR1 SGHTA and CDR2 FQGTGA. With V trimmed by 5 bases and J by 8 bases, 12 bases remained unmatched. CDR3 loop: CASSLAAYGGDEQFF. The CDR3 bases are TGTGCCAGCAGCCTAGCGGCTTACGGCGGGGATGAGCAGTTCTTC.

This chain joins TRBV3-1 (or the pseudogene TRBV3-2) and TRBJ2-7; 12 bases fit TRBD1. Germline lookup yields CDR1 LGHDT and CDR2 YNNKEL (reference sequence). V dropped 0 bases and J dropped 5; count of bases not matched to a gene: 5. The CDR3 sequence is 16 residues long. The CDR3 DNA sequence: TGTGCCAGCAGCCAAGATGCGGGACAGGGGGCTGACGAGCAGTACTTC. Translating gives CASSQDAGQGADEQYF.

CDR3 sequence (DNA): TGCGCCAGCACCAAGGGAGGGAACACTGAAGCTTTCTTT. The encoded protein is CASTKGGNTEAFF. This chain connects TRBV4-1 to TRBJ1-1; D gene uncertain. The germline gives CDR1 MGHRA, CDR2 YSYEKL. V was clipped by 7 bases and J by 1 base, with 10 bases between them. This CDR3 has 13 residues.

Remarks on this clone: Other DNA sequences in the same sample also yield this CDR3. The chain couples TRBV5-1 to TRBJ2-1; D not certain. The CDR3 extends over 13 amino acids. Trimming stripped 0 bases from V and 6 bases from J, with 7 bases between. Looked up from germline, CDR1 is SGHRS and CDR2 is YFSETQ. The CDR3 spells CASSLASSNEQFF. In DNA, the CDR3 is TGCGCCAGCAGCTTGGCCTCGAGCAATGAGCAGTTCTTC.

The V and J genes are TRBV5-6 and TRBJ1-5; 9 nucleotides match TRBD1. The CDR3 extends over 14 amino acids. Germline CDR1 SGHDT, CDR2 YYEEEE. The J segment lost 4 bases and the V segment lost 4 bases, leaving 3 bases of the junction unmatched. In DNA form, the CDR3 reads TGTGCCAGCAGCCGACAGGGGGTGAATCAGCCCCAGCATTTT. Encoded protein: CASSRQGVNQPQHF.

The chain couples TRBV5-1 to TRBJ2-7, with D possibly being TRBD1 (5 bases). V was trimmed by 4 bases and J by 0 bases, leaving 20 bases between them. CDR1 and CDR2 (germline): SGHRS, YFSETQ. The CDR3 has 17 residues. The CDR3 DNA follows: TGCGCCAGCAGCCGGTCTAGGCAGGGCTCCATCTCCTACGAGCAGTACTTC. The encoded protein is CASSRSRQGSISYEQYF.

The genes are TRBV5-4 and TRBJ2-1; 7 bases fit TRBD2. From germline, CDR1 is SGHNT and CDR2 YYREEE (reference sequence). With V trimmed by 3 bases and J by 9 bases, 6 bases remained unmatched. This CDR3 region has 13 residues. Here the CDR3 DNA reads TGTGCCAGCAGCTCTGGGGGGGGGAGTGAGCAGTTCTTC. Translated: CASSSGGGSEQFF.

V gene TRBV11-2 combines with J gene TRBJ1-2; tentative D call: TRBD1 (5 bases). Germline assignment: CDR1 SGHAT and CDR2 FQNNGV. This CDR3 is 16 amino acids long. V was pared by 2 bases and J by 2 bases, with 15 bases between. For the CDR3, the DNA is TGTGCCAGCAGCTTACAGGCAGGGACTGGCAACTATGGCTACACCTTC. Translated, it gives CASSLQAGTGNYGYTF.

This clone was seen just once. The chain couples TRBV3-1 (or the pseudogene TRBV3-2) to TRBJ1-6, with D possibly matching TRBD1 (6 bases). V dropped 4 bases and J dropped 6 bases, with 13 bases sitting between them. There are 15 residues in the CDR3. Germline V CDR1 and CDR2: LGHDT, YNNKEL (reference sequence). CDR3 loop: CASSRNRVGNSPLHF. The DNA of the CDR3 is TGTGCCAGCAGCCGCAACAGGGTTGGTAATTCACCCCTCCACTTT.

Regarding this clone: The junction and the germline gene differ at one end; a read error may be behind it. The same CDR3 is also encoded by other DNA sequences in this sample. The chain carries TRBV5-4 and TRBJ2-1, with a weak D call TRBD1 (6 bases). Per the germline V gene, CDR1 is SGHNT and CDR2 is YYREEE (reference sequence). This CDR3 spans 13 amino acids. The CDR3 region is CASSLDSYNEQFF. The CDR3 bases are TGTGCCAGCAGTTTGGACAGCTACAATGAGCAGTTCTTC. The whole variable domain, filled in from reference TRBV5-4 and TRBJ2-1, reads ETGVTQSPTHLIKTRGQQVTLRCSSQSGHNTVSWYQQALGQGPQFIFQYYREEENGRGNFPPRFSGLQFPNYSSELNVNALELDDSALYLCASSLDSYNEQFFGPGTRLTVL.

This chain joins TRBV18 and TRBJ2-2; TRBD1 is a possible D gene (6 bases). Germline-derived CDR1 and CDR2 are KGHSH and LQKENI. The V end lost 1 base, the J end lost 4 bases, and 13 bases lay between the germline ends. The CDR3 consists of 16 residues. The CDR3 protein is CASSPLAGESTGELFF. The CDR3 coding sequence is TGTGCCAGCTCACCACTGGCAGGGGAGAGCACCGGGGAGCTGTTTTTT.

The chain employs TRBV27 and TRBJ1-2; D gene uncertain. From germline, CDR1 is MNHEY and CDR2 SMNVEV (reference sequence). The CDR3 runs to 18 residues. V was clipped by 0 bases and J by 4 bases, with 21 bases between them. The CDR3 here is CASSLSWSTGTSGYGYTF. The CDR3, as DNA: TGTGCCAGCAGTTTATCCTGGTCGACGGGTACCTCTGGCTATGGCTACACCTTC.

This clone appeared a few times. The genes are TRBV30 and TRBJ1-2, with 9 bases that match TRBD1. Looked up from germline, CDR1 is GTSNPN and CDR2 is SVGIG (reference sequence). Trimming removed 4 bases from V and 12 bases from J; junction bases left unmatched: 6. The CDR3 has 11 residues. CDR3 region: CAWTLTGGNTF. CDR3 DNA sequence: TGTGCCTGGACTCTGACAGGGGGAAACACCTTC.

The rearrangement links TRBV10-1 to TRBJ2-7, with D maybe TRBD1 (5 bases). The germline V and J ends were trimmed by 0 bases and 4 bases, with 10 bases remaining between them. The CDR3 has 14 amino acids. The V gene's germline CDR1 is WNHNN and CDR2 SYGVQD (reference sequence). DNA for the CDR3: TGCGCCAGCAGTGAGTCCGGCAGGGAATACGAGCAGTACTTC. Protein: CASSESGREYEQYF.